Listed here are 27 T cell receptor beta chains from one sample, sequenced in a study of blood T cell repertoires in COVID-19. Clones were sequenced by immunoSEQ multiplex PCR, and TCRdb holds only the in-frame ones, with some missing. This table has about 130,000 clones, around 80% appearing once. Sequencing input: peripheral blood. The receptors derive from a man in his 70s with acute or convalescent COVID-19.

This clone occurred once. This chain connects TRBV19 to TRBJ2-4, with D perhaps matching TRBD1 (5 bases). V dropped 5 bases and J dropped 2 bases, with 10 bases sitting between them. CDR1 is LNHDA and CDR2 is SQIVND in the germline V gene (reference sequence). The CDR3 loop spans 14 amino acids. CDR3 nucleotide sequence: TGTGCCAGTAGTCGGGTGGGGCCCAAAAACATTCAGTACTTC. Protein sequence: CASSRVGPKNIQYF.

V gene TRBV24-1 combines with J gene TRBJ1-4; TRBD1 matches 10 bases. Per the germline V gene, CDR1 is KGHDR and CDR2 is SFDVKD. The CDR3 is 16 residues long. With V trimmed by 3 bases and J by 8 bases, 8 bases remained unmatched. The DNA of the CDR3 is TGTGCCACCAGTGATCCCCCAGGGACAGGGGTCGAAAAACTGTTTTTT. Protein product: CATSDPPGTGVEKLFF.

The chain has TRBV19 and TRBJ1-5; D remains ambiguous. Trimming removed 7 bases at V and 1 base at J, with 26 bases between. The CDR3 spans 19 residues. Germline V gives CDR1 LNHDA, CDR2 SQIVND (reference sequence). CDR3 in DNA: TGTGCCAGTAACACGCGGGGTACCCGGATCGGGGAGAGCAATCAGCCCCAGCATTTT. Translating gives CASNTRGTRIGESNQPQHF.

The J gene is TRBJ1-5, the V gene TRBV6-6; TRBD1 might be the D (5 bases). The V gene's germline CDR1 is MNHNY and CDR2 SVGAGI (reference sequence). V was clipped by 7 bases and J by 5 bases, with 12 bases between them. The CDR3 covers 13 residues. CDR3 residues: CASTPGGDQPQHF. CDR3 DNA: TGTGCCAGCACTCCGGGAGGGGATCAGCCCCAGCATTTT.

The chain carries TRBV6-5 and TRBJ2-1, with 9 positions matching TRBD2. This CDR3 region has 15 residues. Germline assignment: CDR1 MNHEY and CDR2 SVGAGI. This chain's CDR3 is CGGRELAGGGGEQFF. CDR3 nucleotides: TGTGGGGGAAGGGAACTCGCGGGGGGGGGCGGTGAGCAGTTCTTC.

This sequence joins TRBV19 and TRBJ1-2, with 8 bases that match TRBD1. Germline V gives CDR1 LNHDA, CDR2 SQIVND (reference sequence). The CDR3 has 13 residues. J lost 4 bases, V lost 7 bases, and 5 bases had no gene match. CDR3 amino acids: CASTFGQGYGYTF. The CDR3 bases are TGTGCCAGTACCTTCGGACAGGGCTATGGCTACACCTTC.

This sequence joins TRBV9 and TRBJ2-7; possible D gene TRBD1, 5 bases. V was pared by 0 bases and J by 5 bases, with 9 bases between. This CDR3 contains 13 residues. Germline V lookup: CDR1 SGDLS, CDR2 YYNGEE. The CDR3 loop is CASSVAWGHEQYF. For the CDR3, the DNA is TGTGCCAGCAGCGTAGCTTGGGGCCACGAGCAGTACTTC.

The CDR3 sequence: CASSEGSSAGVRHEQFF. DNA for the CDR3: TGTGCCAGCAGTGAAGGTTCGTCAGCGGGGGTCAGGCATGAGCAGTTCTTC. V gene TRBV6-1 combines with J gene TRBJ2-1; 8 nucleotides match TRBD2. Germline trimming cut 1 base from V and 8 bases from J; bases unmatched to any gene: 13. CDR1 and CDR2 (germline): MNHNS, SASEGT. The CDR3 consists of 17 residues.

This chain links TRBV28 with TRBJ2-1, with 11 bases lining up with TRBD2. V was clipped by 6 bases and J by 6 bases; unmatched bases: 7. The CDR3 totals 15 residues. The germline CDR1 and CDR2 sequences are MDHEN and SYDVKM. In DNA form, the CDR3 reads TGTGCCAGCAGGCATAGCGGGGGGGCTGGCAATGAGCAGTTCTTC. Protein: CASRHSGGAGNEQFF.

V and J are TRBV7-8 and TRBJ1-4; 10 bases line up with TRBD1. V lost 5 bases, J lost 5 bases, and 2 bases stayed unmatched. CDR3 length: 14 residues. Germline assignment: CDR1 SGHVS and CDR2 FQNEAQ. The CDR3 protein is CASSPTGGNEKLFF. DNA of the CDR3: TGTGCCAGCAGCCCGACAGGGGGCAATGAAAAACTGTTTTTT. The complete variable domain, with remaining parts taken from reference TRBV7-8 and TRBJ1-4, reads GAGVSQSPRYKVAKRGQDVALRCDPISGHVSLFWYQQALGQGPEFLTYFQNEAQLDKSGLPSDRFFAERPEGSVSTLKIQRTQQEDSAVYLCASSPTGGNEKLFFGSGTQLSVL.

The gene calls are TRBV7-8 and TRBJ1-2; 7 nucleotides line up with TRBD1. CDR3 size: 15 residues. V lost 5 bases, J lost 7 bases, and 13 bases stayed unmatched. CDR1 and CDR2 (germline): SGHVS, FQNEAQ. The CDR3 DNA reads as TGTGCCAGCAGCCAAGACAGGGCGAGGTATCTTGGCTACACCTTC. Translating gives CASSQDRARYLGYTF.

This chain links TRBV6-5 with TRBJ1-6; D unclear. The CDR3 spans 14 residues. With 2 bases removed from V and 10 bases from J, the gap between germline ends came to 12 bases. Germline-derived CDR1 and CDR2 are MNHEY and SVGAGI. As DNA, the CDR3 is TGTGCCAGCAGTTACCCCGAACCAGGCTCACCCCTCCACTTT. Translating gives CASSYPEPGSPLHF.

This clone is a singleton in its sample. The genes are TRBV5-6 and TRBJ1-1, with D maybe TRBD1 (5 bases). The V end was cut by 0 bases, the J end by 6 bases, with 15 bases between. The CDR3 length is 15 residues. Germline V gene lookup returns CDR1 SGHDT and CDR2 YYEEEE. DNA of the CDR3: TGTGCCAGCAGCTTGGATGGCAGGCTAGGGGCTGAAGCTTTCTTT. It codes for CASSLDGRLGAEAFF. Supplemented by reference TRBV5-6 and TRBJ1-1, the full variable domain reads DAGVTQSPTHLIKTRGQQVTLRCSPKSGHDTVSWYQQALGQGPQFIFQYYEEEERQRGNFPDRFSGHQFPNYSSELNVNALLLGDSALYLCASSLDGRLGAEAFFGQGTRLTVV.

J is TRBJ2-7 and V is TRBV11-2, with 9 bases that match TRBD1. The CDR3 loop spans 14 amino acids. V lost 1 base, J lost 4 bases, and 2 bases stayed unmatched. CDR1 and CDR2 from the germline V gene are SGHAT and FQNNGV. The CDR3 DNA is TGTGCCAGCAGCTTAGCCGGGACAGGGTACGAGCAGTACTTC. It specifies CASSLAGTGYEQYF.

The chain combines TRBV2 with TRBJ1-6, with 7 bases that match TRBD1. V shed 8 bases, J shed 6 bases, and the junction held 7 bases outside the gene matches. Germline-derived CDR1 and CDR2 are SNHLY and FYNNEI. The CDR3 length is 14 residues. As DNA, the CDR3 is TGTGCCAGCTCCCGGACAGGCGCTAATTCACCCCTCCACTTT. Its protein is CASSRTGANSPLHF.

The chain has TRBV9 and TRBJ2-5, with 9 bases fitting TRBD1. This CDR3 comprises 16 residues. The V gene end was trimmed by 3 bases and the J gene end by 2 bases; junction bases not matched to a gene: 8. From germline, CDR1 is SGDLS and CDR2 YYNGEE. The CDR3 nucleotides are TGTGCCAGCAGCGCGACAGGGGGAGAGAGGCAAGAGACCCAGTACTTC. Protein: CASSATGGERQETQYF. The whole variable domain, filled in from reference TRBV9 and TRBJ2-5, reads DSGVTQTPKHLITATGQRVTLRCSPRSGDLSVYWYQQSLDQGLQFLIQYYNGEERAKGNILERFSAQQFPDLHSELNLSSLELGDSALYFCASSATGGERQETQYFGPGTRLLVL.

The chain employs TRBV11-2 and TRBJ2-5, with 8 bases that match TRBD2. The CDR3 totals 15 residues. J gave up 5 bases and V 1 base, and 6 bases lay outside the gene matches. Germline V gene lookup returns CDR1 SGHAT and CDR2 FQNNGV. DNA for the CDR3: TGTGCCAGCAGCTTAGGTCCGGGGGGGCCGGAGACCCAGTACTTC. Its translation is CASSLGPGGPETQYF.

This chain connects TRBV12-3 or TRBV12-4 to TRBJ2-1, with no clear D. CDR3 length equals 12 residues. V was cut by 6 bases and J by 8 bases, with 11 bases left in between. The CDR3 is CASSPDSDEQFF. CDR3 nucleotide sequence: TGTGCCAGCAGCCCCGATTCGGATGAGCAGTTCTTC.

The chain combines TRBV19 with TRBJ1-2, with TRBD1 as a possible D gene (5 bases). This CDR3 region has 11 residues. With 9 bases removed from V and 2 bases from J, the gap between germline ends came to 7 bases. Germline V lookup: CDR1 LNHDA, CDR2 SQIVND (reference sequence). CDR3 in amino acids: CASRQNYGYTF. CDR3 nucleotides: TGTGCCAGCCGACAGAACTATGGCTACACCTTC.

The chain carries TRBV29-1 and TRBJ1-1, with a tentative D call TRBD1 (6 bases). The germline V gene encodes CDR1 SQVTM and CDR2 ANQGSEA. V lost 5 bases and J 5 bases, leaving 12 bases between the germline ends. The CDR3 runs 12 residues. The CDR3 here is CSVQAGVTEAFF. CDR3 coding DNA: TGCAGCGTTCAGGCAGGGGTTACTGAAGCTTTCTTT.

This rearrangement joins TRBV6-6 to TRBJ1-6; no reliable D call. The V and J ends lost 8 bases and 10 bases respectively, with 15 bases between them. The CDR3 covers 13 residues. CDR1 is MNHNY, CDR2 SVGAGI, per germline (reference sequence). The CDR3 sequence: CASAASNGSPLHF. The CDR3 DNA reads as TGTGCCAGCGCCGCGTCGAACGGGTCACCCCTCCACTTT.

There are a few counts of this clone. The chain recombines TRBV5-5 with TRBJ2-3, with 16 nucleotides matching TRBD2. There are 17 residues in the CDR3. Trimming removed 4 bases from V and 3 bases from J; junction bases left unmatched: 5. The germline V gene has CDR1 SGHKS and CDR2 YYEKEE (reference sequence). This CDR3 reads CASSTGTSGGETDTQYF. The CDR3 DNA reads as TGTGCCAGCAGCACCGGGACTAGCGGGGGGGAAACAGATACGCAGTATTTT.

The V and J genes are TRBV2 and TRBJ1-2; 12 bases match TRBD1. Germline loops: CDR1 SNHLY, CDR2 FYNNEI. The CDR3 loop spans 16 amino acids. V trimming: 7 bases; J trimming: 6 bases; junction bases outside the gene matches: 12. In nucleotides, the CDR3 is TGTGCCAGCACCGGGACAGGGGGCGCGTTAGGGCATGGCTACACCTTC. Its translation: CASTGTGGALGHGYTF.

The J gene is TRBJ2-6, the V gene TRBV7-8; 10 bases agree with TRBD1. Germline CDR1 reads SGHVS; CDR2 reads FQNEAQ. The V gene end was trimmed by 2 bases and the J gene end by 4 bases; junction bases not matched to a gene: 8. This CDR3 is 18 amino acids long. The chain's CDR3 is CASSLMRGQGSGANVLTF. The CDR3 DNA reads as TGTGCCAGCAGCTTAATGCGGGGACAGGGGTCCGGGGCCAACGTCCTGACTTTC.

This clone was picked up many times. The rearrangement uses TRBV18 and TRBJ2-7; 7 nucleotides agree with TRBD1. The V gene end was trimmed by 1 base and the J gene end by 3 bases; junction bases not matched to a gene: 6. In germline, CDR1 is KGHSH, CDR2 LQKENI. The CDR3 has 15 amino acids. The CDR3 reads CASSPQGASGYEQYF. The CDR3 DNA reads TGTGCCAGCTCACCACAGGGGGCGTCTGGCTACGAGCAGTACTTC. The full variable domain, rest sourced from reference TRBV18 and TRBJ2-7, is NAGVMQNPRHLVRRRGQEARLRCSPMKGHSHVYWYRQLPEEGLKFMVYLQKENIIDESGMPKERFSAEFPKEGPSILRIQQVVRGDSAAYFCASSPQGASGYEQYFGPGTRLTVT.

The chain joins TRBV7-2 to TRBJ2-2; D is unresolved. V was cut by 2 bases and J by 2 bases, with 12 bases left in between. Germline lookup yields CDR1 SGHTA and CDR2 FQGNSA. The CDR3 spans 16 residues. CDR3 residues: CASSLFPQTNTGELFF. The CDR3 bases are TGTGCCAGCAGCTTATTCCCCCAGACTAACACCGGGGAGCTGTTTTTT. Together with reference TRBV7-2 and TRBJ2-2, the CDR3 gives the full variable domain: GAGVSQSPSNKVTEKGKDVELRCDPISGHTALYWYRQSLGQGLEFLIYFQGNSAPDKSGLPSDRFSAERTGGSVSTLTIQRTQQEDSAVYLCASSLFPQTNTGELFFGEGSRLTVL.

The chain carries TRBV11-2 and TRBJ2-7; 8 nucleotides line up with TRBD2. From germline, CDR1 is SGHAT and CDR2 FQNNGV. The V gene end was trimmed by 5 bases and the J gene end by 3 bases; junction bases not matched to a gene: 9. The CDR3 length is 15 residues. The CDR3 spells CASSQDGGGFYEQYF. The CDR3 bases are TGTGCCAGCAGCCAGGACGGGGGGGGCTTCTACGAGCAGTACTTC.